The next 19 T cell receptor beta chains were all read from a single sample in a study of blood T cells in healthy people across ages. With a J-beta primer mix and a sample-barcoded 5' primer, a second PCR ran roughly 7 to 11 cycles. TCRdb itself ran the 5' RACE reads through MiXCR, one entry per CDR3 protein. Of hundreds of thousands of distinct CDR3 sequences listed, 55% to 75% are singletons. Sequencing was performed on blood. The source of these receptors is a man aged 25 to 40 in good health.

The CDR3 DNA is TGCAGGAAACTCGGGACAGGGCCCTACGAGCAGTACTTC. It yields the protein CRKLGTGPYEQYF. The chain is built from TRBV29-1 and TRBJ2-7, with 9 bases identical to TRBD1. The germline CDR1 and CDR2 sequences are SQVTM and ANQGSEA. The CDR3 is made up of 13 amino acids.

CDR3 bases: TGTGCCAGCAGCCAAAGTGGGTCGGGTGAGCAGTACTTC. This sequence encodes CASSQSGSGEQYF. V and J are TRBV3-1 and TRBJ2-5; D remains ambiguous. Trimming pared 2 bases from V and 11 bases from J, leaving 15 bases between. Germline lookup yields CDR1 LGHDT and CDR2 YNNKEL (reference sequence). The CDR3 consists of 13 residues.

The rearrangement links TRBV12-3 or TRBV12-4 to TRBJ1-2; 8 positions match TRBD1. This CDR3 region has 15 residues. J lost 8 bases, V lost 7 bases, and 15 bases had no gene match. The CDR3 sequence: CASTPGQGLIWGYTF. CDR3 in DNA: TGTGCCAGCACCCCAGGACAGGGCCTAATCTGGGGCTACACCTTC.

The rearrangement uses TRBV5-5 and TRBJ2-3; 9 bases line up with TRBD1. The CDR3 contains 15 residues. With V trimmed by 2 bases and J by 5 bases, 6 bases remained unmatched. Germline-derived CDR1 and CDR2 are SGHKS and YYEKEE (reference sequence). The CDR3 spells CASSFRDRAIDTQYF. For the CDR3, the DNA is TGTGCCAGCAGCTTTCGGGACAGGGCTATAGATACGCAGTATTTT.

This clonotype was detected a few times. This chain joins TRBV7-2 and TRBJ2-7; 14 bases match TRBD2. After removal of 5 bases from V and 6 bases from J, the junction contained 12 bases not matched to a gene. Germline V CDR1 and CDR2: SGHTA, FQGNSA. CDR3 length: 17 residues. CDR3 in amino acids: CASSPRPPGLAGVEQYF. In DNA, the CDR3 is TGTGCCAGCAGCCCAAGGCCCCCGGGACTAGCGGGAGTCGAGCAGTACTTC.

This clonotype was detected a few times. The chain's CDR3 is CASSPIRQGEGYTF. DNA for the CDR3: TGTGCCAGCAGCCCCATAAGACAGGGGGAGGGCTACACCTTC. The V and J genes are TRBV7-9 and TRBJ1-2, with 9 nucleotides matching TRBD1. The V gene's germline CDR1 is SEHNR and CDR2 FQNEAQ (reference sequence). The V segment lost 5 bases and the J segment 8 bases; nucleotides outside the gene matches: 9. The CDR3 runs 14 residues.

The V and J genes are TRBV27 and TRBJ1-2, with 9 bases lining up with TRBD1. Losses at the gene ends were 8 bases for V and 1 base for J; bases not matched to a gene: 2. This CDR3 spans 13 amino acids. Germline lookup yields CDR1 MNHEY and CDR2 SMNVEV (reference sequence). The CDR3 region is CASRDRVNYGYTF. DNA for the CDR3: TGTGCCAGCCGGGACAGGGTTAACTATGGCTACACCTTC.

V is TRBV2 and J is TRBJ1-2, with 8 bases lining up with TRBD1. Germline V CDR1 and CDR2: SNHLY, FYNNEI. The V segment lost 5 bases and the J segment 4 bases; nucleotides outside the gene matches: 3. This CDR3 spans 13 amino acids. DNA for the CDR3: TGTGCCAGCAGTTGGGACAGGTCCTATGGCTACACCTTC. Amino acids: CASSWDRSYGYTF.

The chain combines TRBV3-1 with TRBJ2-5; 7 nucleotides agree with TRBD1. The closer fit of TRBJ2-7 to the DNA end suggests the J call may be wrong. The CDR3 spans 16 residues. CDR1 is LGHDT and CDR2 is YNNKEL in the germline V gene (reference sequence). The CDR3 DNA is TGTGCCAGCAGCATAAGCCCCGGGACAGTAACCTACGAGCAGTACTTC. Amino acids: CASSISPGTVTYEQYF.

This clonotype was observed a few times. The rearrangement links TRBV27 to TRBJ2-1, with 7 bases lining up with TRBD2. CDR1 is MNHEY and CDR2 is SMNVEV in the germline V gene (reference sequence). This CDR3 spans 14 amino acids. After removal of 11 bases from V and 9 bases from J, the junction contained 16 bases not matched to a gene. The CDR3 bases are TGTGCCTCCCACCTGGGACTAAGAAATAGTGAGCAGTTCTTC. It encodes CASHLGLRNSEQFF.

The rearrangement uses TRBV5-6 and TRBJ2-1, with 9 bases that match TRBD1. This CDR3 is 16 amino acids long. V lost 2 bases to trimming and J lost 4 bases; unmatched junction nucleotides: 7. CDR1 and CDR2 (germline): SGHDT, YYEEEE. CDR3 DNA: TGTGCCAGCAGCTTTGTTAGCGACAGGGGGTACAATGAGCAGTTCTTC. Translating it yields CASSFVSDRGYNEQFF.

CDR3 nucleotide sequence: TGCAGCGTTGAAGCGCAAATATCAGGGTATGAGCAGTTCTTC. Protein sequence: CSVEAQISGYEQFF. The chain uses TRBV29-1 and TRBJ2-1, with D possibly being TRBD1 (5 bases). The germline gives CDR1 SQVTM, CDR2 ANQGSEA. V was cut by 1 base and J by 8 bases, with 15 bases left in between. This CDR3 spans 14 amino acids.

V gene TRBV12-3 or TRBV12-4 combines with J gene TRBJ2-3; 10 nucleotides align to TRBD2. V trimming: 3 bases; J trimming: 2 bases; junction bases outside the gene matches: 5. The CDR3 is 16 residues long. The CDR3 sequence: CASSFSLAGFTDTQYF. CDR3 DNA sequence: TGTGCCAGCAGTTTCTCACTAGCGGGGTTCACAGATACGCAGTATTTT.

This clonotype was detected only once. The V and J genes are TRBV21-1 and TRBJ1-1; the DNA was not compared with TRBD1, the D call given in the table. TRBV21-1 is recorded as a pseudogene. The CDR3 is 11 residues long. CDR3 protein: CASSKPAPAFF. Written as DNA, the CDR3 is TGTGCCAGCAGCAAACCGGCCCCAGCTTTCTTT.

V gene TRBV12-3 or TRBV12-4 combines with J gene TRBJ2-7; tentatively, D is TRBD1 (5 bases). Trimming removed 3 bases at V and 2 bases at J, with 11 bases between. The CDR3 contains 14 residues. The CDR3 is CASSFYGRAYEQYF. In DNA form, the CDR3 reads TGTGCCAGCAGTTTTTATGGCAGGGCCTACGAGCAGTACTTC.

In this sample, this clonotype turned up a few times. The chain has TRBV6-2 or TRBV6-3 and TRBJ2-7, with D perhaps TRBD2 (6 bases). CDR3 length equals 15 residues. Germline V gene lookup returns CDR1 MNHEY and CDR2 SVGEGT. With 7 bases removed from V and 0 bases from J, the gap between germline ends came to 16 bases. The CDR3 is CASIASGALSYEQYF. The CDR3 DNA is TGTGCCAGCATCGCCTCGGGAGCCCTCTCCTACGAGCAGTACTTC.

The CDR3 loop reads CAWSGHSGETQYF. The CDR3 coding sequence is TGTGCCTGGAGTGGTCACAGCGGGGAGACCCAGTACTTC. This chain links TRBV30 with TRBJ2-5, with D tentatively TRBD2 (6 bases). Germline CDR1 reads GTSNPN; CDR2 reads SVGIG (reference sequence). The CDR3 contains 13 residues. The germline V and J ends were trimmed by 1 base and 5 bases, with 11 bases remaining between them.

This clonotype was detected a few times. The chain carries TRBV3-1 and TRBJ2-5; D gene unclear. The V and J ends lost 3 bases and 7 bases respectively, with 12 bases between them. Germline values: CDR1 LGHDT, CDR2 YNNKEL (reference sequence). The CDR3 is made up of 13 amino acids. CDR3 coding DNA: TGTGCCAGCAGCCAGGATCCAAGAGCGACCCAGTACTTC. Encoded protein: CASSQDPRATQYF.

V usage is TRBV28 and J usage is TRBJ2-1, with 9 bases that match TRBD2. Germline trimming cut 9 bases from V and 0 bases from J; bases unmatched to any gene: 15. The germline CDR1 and CDR2 sequences are MDHEN and SYDVKM. This CDR3 has 18 residues. As DNA, the CDR3 is TGTGCCAGTTTACACTTGAGCGGGGGGCCTAGCTCCTACAATGAGCAGTTCTTC. Its protein product is CASLHLSGGPSSYNEQFF.